The 15 T cell receptor beta chains reported below all come from one sample, sequenced in a study of T cell responses to AZD1222 COVID-19 vaccine. Using immunoSEQ multiplex PCR, the repertoire was profiled, and TCRdb retains in-frame clones only, with some absent. The top ten clones hold over 1.5% of a sample with roughly 140,000 clones, approximately 90% of them seen once. The input for sequencing was peripheral blood, taken on day 0 of AZD1222 vaccination. The receptors originated from an adult in good health.

The V and J genes are TRBV7-7 and TRBJ1-1; D is unresolved. The CDR3 runs to 13 residues. V was cut by 5 bases and J by 0 bases, with 7 bases left in between. Looked up from germline, CDR1 is SSHAT and CDR2 is FNYEAQ (reference sequence). CDR3 protein: CASSLDLNTEAFF. In nucleotides, the CDR3 is TGTGCCAGCAGCCTAGATTTGAACACTGAAGCTTTCTTT.

The chain links TRBV28 to TRBJ2-3; possibly TRBD1 for D (5 bases). Deletions cut 5 bases from V and 3 bases from J, with 12 bases between. Germline assignment: CDR1 MDHEN and CDR2 SYDVKM. The CDR3 is made up of 14 amino acids. CDR3 loop: CASSPPPGTDTQYF. The CDR3 coding sequence is TGTGCCAGCAGTCCCCCCCCAGGGACAGATACGCAGTATTTT. Full variable domain (outside the CDR3, taken from reference TRBV28 and TRBJ2-3): DVKVTQSSRYLVKRTGEKVFLECVQDMDHENMFWYRQDPGLGLRLIYFSYDVKMKEKGDIPEGYSVSREKKERFSLILESASTNQTSMYLCASSPPPGTDTQYFGPGTRLTVL.

The chain links TRBV2 to TRBJ2-2; weak D call: TRBD2 (6 bases). Trimming stripped 7 bases from V and 5 bases from J, with 14 bases between. Germline assignment: CDR1 SNHLY and CDR2 FYNNEI. This CDR3 spans 14 amino acids. The chain's CDR3 is CASTAGLRTGELFF. The DNA of the CDR3 is TGTGCCAGCACCGCCGGACTAAGGACCGGGGAGCTGTTTTTT. The full variable domain, its missing parts supplied by reference TRBV2 and TRBJ2-2, is EPEVTQTPSHQVTQMGQEVILRCVPISNHLYFYWYRQILGQKVEFLVSFYNNEISEKSEIFDDQFSVERPDGSNFTLKIRSTKLEDSAMYFCASTAGLRTGELFFGEGSRLTVL.

The genes are TRBV2 and TRBJ2-3; 14 nucleotides align to TRBD2. Germline CDR1 reads SNHLY; CDR2 reads FYNNEI. The CDR3 loop spans 16 amino acids. V shed 4 bases, J shed 4 bases, and the junction held 4 bases outside the gene matches. The CDR3 loop is CASSASGLAGADTQYF. In nucleotides, the CDR3 is TGTGCCAGCAGTGCATCGGGACTAGCGGGGGCAGATACGCAGTATTTT. Full variable domain (missing parts from reference TRBV2 and TRBJ2-3): EPEVTQTPSHQVTQMGQEVILRCVPISNHLYFYWYRQILGQKVEFLVSFYNNEISEKSEIFDDQFSVERPDGSNFTLKIRSTKLEDSAMYFCASSASGLAGADTQYFGPGTRLTVL.

The chain is built from TRBV28 and TRBJ2-1; 8 nucleotides align to TRBD2. CDR1 and CDR2 (germline): MDHEN, SYDVKM. V was pared by 1 base and J by 9 bases, with 8 bases of the junction left unmatched. The CDR3 consists of 15 residues. In nucleotides, the CDR3 is TGTGCCAGCAGTTTATTGGGATTAGCGGGATCTGAGCAGTTCTTC. Its protein product is CASSLLGLAGSEQFF.

The chain employs TRBV7-2 and TRBJ2-7; D is undetermined. The V gene's germline CDR1 is SGHTA and CDR2 FQGNSA. The CDR3 has 18 residues. V was shortened by 6 bases and J by 2 bases, with 26 bases between the two germline ends. CDR3 sequence: CASRLNTGRRTFAYEQYF. The CDR3 DNA reads as TGTGCCAGCAGATTAAACACCGGGCGAAGGACGTTCGCCTACGAGCAGTACTTC.

This clone was found once. The chain is built from TRBV6-2 or TRBV6-3 and TRBJ1-2, with D unresolved. The CDR3 loop spans 14 amino acids. Germline CDR1 MNHEY, CDR2 SVGEGT. Trimming took 7 bases from V and 5 from J, leaving 17 bases between them. CDR3: CASNPDSLRYGYTF. The CDR3, as DNA: TGTGCCAGCAACCCGGACTCTCTTCGGTATGGCTACACCTTC.

The chain links TRBV28 to TRBJ1-3; no clear D. The CDR3 contains 15 residues. Between the trimmed V and J ends, which lost 6 bases and 4 bases, there was a span of 16 bases. From germline, CDR1 is MDHEN and CDR2 SYDVKM. CDR3 DNA sequence: TGTGCCAGCAGCAGACTCTCTCTAACGGGAAACACCATATATTTT. Amino acids: CASSRLSLTGNTIYF.

J is TRBJ2-7 and V is TRBV7-6; 11 nucleotides agree with TRBD2. CDR1 is SGHVS, CDR2 FNYEAQ, per germline. CDR3 length equals 15 residues. The V gene end was trimmed by 4 bases and the J gene end by 6 bases; junction bases not matched to a gene: 8. Here the CDR3 reads CASSSVLAGEREQYF. The CDR3, as DNA: TGTGCCAGCAGCTCAGTACTAGCGGGAGAACGCGAGCAGTACTTC.

This chain joins TRBV4-1 and TRBJ2-2; D might be TRBD1 (5 bases). Germline V gives CDR1 MGHRA, CDR2 YSYEKL. This CDR3 is built from 17 residues. V lost 1 base and J 2 bases, leaving 14 bases between the germline ends. The CDR3 DNA is TGCGCCAGCAGCCAAGTTGTCCGGCGGACAAACACCGGGGAGCTGTTTTTT. Amino acids: CASSQVVRRTNTGELFF.

J is TRBJ1-5 and V is TRBV6-5, with TRBD1 as a possible D gene (5 bases). The length of the CDR3 is 15 residues. Germline V gene data show CDR1 as MNHEY and CDR2 as SVGAGI. V was pared by 0 bases and J by 4 bases, with 10 bases between. The CDR3 bases are TGTGCCAGCAGTTACTCGCCGACAGCTAATCAGCCCCAGCATTTT. Amino acid sequence: CASSYSPTANQPQHF.

V is TRBV28 and J is TRBJ1-5; D gene ambiguous. V shed 6 bases and J shed 7 bases, with 13 bases lying between them. The length of the CDR3 is 13 residues. The germline CDR1 and CDR2 sequences are MDHEN and SYDVKM. CDR3 sequence reads: CASSYMGEQPQHF. The CDR3 DNA is TGTGCCAGCAGCTACATGGGCGAGCAGCCCCAGCATTTT.

V gene TRBV5-8 combines with J gene TRBJ2-5; 9 bases agree with TRBD1. The CDR3 extends over 15 amino acids. Unmatched junction bases numbered 8, after V lost 4 bases and J lost 4 bases. Looked up from germline, CDR1 is SGHTS and CDR2 is YDEGEE. The DNA for the CDR3 is TGTGCCAGCAGCCTGGGACAGGGAGGTGTAGAGACCCAGTACTTC. It yields the protein CASSLGQGGVETQYF.

The chain links TRBV15 to TRBJ2-4; a weak D match, TRBD2 (5 bases). This CDR3 contains 12 residues. The V gene's germline CDR1 is LNHNV and CDR2 YYDKDF (reference sequence). Between the trimmed V and J ends, which lost 5 bases and 6 bases, there was a span of 8 bases. CDR3 DNA: TGTGCCACCAGCGGACTGAGAAACATTCAGTACTTC. Translation gives CATSGLRNIQYF.

V gene TRBV5-1 combines with J gene TRBJ2-7, with a tentative D call TRBD2 (6 bases). CDR1 and CDR2 from the germline V gene are SGHRS and YFSETQ. V dropped 5 bases and J dropped 3 bases, with 9 bases sitting between them. CDR3 size: 12 residues. CDR3 bases: TGCGCCAGCAGTAGCGGAGGCTACGAGCAGTACTTC. Its protein is CASSSGGYEQYF.